This TCR beta chain was obtained from a study of cytomegalovirus exposure and HLA in healthy donors (dated 2017 in TCRdb). Looking at the study overall: An earlier analysis of 587 of the donors reported over 250 Gb of sequence data and around 120 million unique TCR beta sequences obtained from roughly 170 million T cells. Besides the first cohort of approximately 670 subjects, a separate validation cohort made up of over a hundred different subjects was used. Alongside the repertoire data, information on donor age, sex, ethnicity and CMV serostatus was compiled. The study profiled the T cell repertoires of 500 to 800 subjects by immunosequencing and related them to cytomegalovirus serostatus. The study combined high-throughput TCR immunosequencing, statistical association of individual TCRs with disease status, and machine learning to predict cytomegalovirus infection status. In the later analysis, no new phenotypic data were used to find candidate immune exposures; instead, reliance was placed on TCR beta sequences and their occurrence across donors. All discovery cohort repertoires had been generated on a single sequencing platform. Because of strong linkage in the cohort, five DR-DQ haplotypes were treated as single units for association and clustering. Typing coverage differed by locus: A, B, C, DRB1 and DQB1 were typed in about 620-640 donors, DQA1 in about 500, DPA1 in around 610, and DPB1 in roughly 450. Among 350 to 400 genotyped donors of the cohort, an average of around 240,000 unique TCR beta nucleotide sequences were sequenced per donor, 15% to 20% of them non-productive. An earlier analysis of fewer than 750 of the donors used high-throughput TCR beta sequencing to judge whether each TCR beta V gene segment behaved as functional or pseudogenic. A later genetic analysis used genome-wide SNP genotypes for about 65% of the 666 donors, treating that subset as a discovery cohort. In a later analysis, previously published TCR beta repertoires from about 640 donors were re-analyzed and high-resolution HLA genotyping was added so that TCR occurrence patterns could be studied. Class I and class II HLA loci were covered by the typing at four-digit resolution. Around 320 gigabases of sequencing data and tens of millions of unique TCR sequences were included in an early release covering around 650 HLA-typed donors. Of the 350 to 450 genotyped donors, 81% were placed in the genetic ancestry cluster associated with self-reported Caucasian donors. The aim of the study was to test whether cataloging public T cell receptors could identify signatures of past pathogen exposure.

The library came from the immunoSEQ multiplex PCR assay. The multiplex PCR relied on a mix of 60 forward primers for TCR Vbeta segments and 13 reverse primers for TCR Jbeta segments. A multiplex PCR assay on genomic DNA amplified the CDR3 region of rearranged TCR beta genes. The Illumina HiSeq System was used to sequence the amplified TCR beta libraries as 87-base-pair reads. For the original study's pipeline: A later analysis tallied 75 million to 95 million unique TCR beta chains across the 700 or so repertoires, and some 10 million of those chains were shared by two or more donors. Raw reads were error-corrected and collapsed into unique sequences with a nearest-neighbor algorithm that merged closely related sequences to remove PCR and sequencing errors. Alignment of CDR3 sequences to IMGT reference sequences was used to assign V, D and J gene segments. For a sequence to be retained, a match of at least six nucleotides was required to both a V gene segment and a J gene segment. Rearrangements were classified as productive when the CDR3 lacked stop codons and remained in frame with V and J, and all other rearrangements were classified as non-productive. CDR3 was defined according to IMGT convention as the region running from the second conserved V-encoded cysteine to the conserved J-encoded phenylalanine. In an earlier analysis of more than 550 of the donors, sequences lacking an unambiguous match to a single V gene segment were excluded. In an earlier analysis of some 590 of the donors, a V segment was called functional when productive rearrangements were above 56.7%, and segregating when the standard deviation between donors exceeded 5%. To diagnose cytomegalovirus status from the catalog of TCR beta chain sequences, a statistical classification framework was built. In a later analysis, TCR nucleotide sequences were compared against IMGT/GENE-DB human TR gene sequences so that V and J genes could be assigned. A later analysis assigned CDR3 sequences and most-parsimonious VDJ recombination scenarios with the TCRdist pipeline. In a later analysis, every TCR beta chain was defined by the combination of its CDR3 amino acid sequence and its V-gene family, and reads without a unique V-gene family were dropped. In a later analysis, 450 to 600 highly shared, low-generation-probability nucleotide sequences were removed to address suspected cross-contamination and a sequencing artifact. A later analysis calculated a clonal expansion index for each public chain from normalized within-repertoire ranks of inferred template counts. In a later analysis, generation probabilities were computed with a VDJ recombination model fitted to out-of-frame rearrangements, and the resulting probabilities were checked against IGoR. A later analysis scored TCR-TCR, TCR-HLA and TCR-CMV co-occurrence with hypergeometric tests, applying a repertoire-size bias correction to TCR pairs. False discovery rates were estimated in a later analysis by permuting HLA or CMV assignments 20 times. A later analysis grouped co-occurring TCRs with DBSCAN, adding TCRdist sequence similarity when clustering within HLA-allele-positive subsets. Repertoires with fewer than 30,000 or more than 120,000 public chains were left out of co-occurrence clustering, as were five repertoires with anomalous nucleotide sharing. TCRdb stores this immuneACCESS table with in-frame sequences only. Part of the clones is absent; in the studies checked, under half of the shortfall reflects unresolved V genes, and no reason is known for the rest. V, J and clone size derive from that table, while D and trimming were established from the DNA sequence. Present in this sample are 150,000 to 200,000 clones, approximately 72% of which were seen just once. The ten largest make up roughly 2.5% of the sample.

The investigation overall reported the following: In this cohort, only TCR beta chains were sequenced, and detectable features were limited by the absence of alpha or paired-chain data. Because counts were too low, approximately 18 rarely observed V segments, including chromosome 9 orphons, were excluded from the earlier analysis of a few hundred of the donors. A few of the identified cytomegalovirus-associated TCR beta chains were confirmed in vitro to be specific for cytomegalovirus antigens. Because the 87-base-pair reads could not distinguish some IMGT-functional V segments, including TRBV6-2 and TRBV6-3, those segments were excluded. According to a later analysis, parvovirus B19, influenza, CMV and Epstein-Barr virus appeared linked to several top co-occurrence clusters. In both the original and validation cohorts, the classifier was reported to diagnose cytomegalovirus status with high specificity and sensitivity. Roughly uniform sequencing depth across donors was assumed in presence/absence analyses, although this assumption may not hold. Correlated functional status among segregating V segments might reflect linkage disequilibrium, but an unknown experimental factor could not be ruled out. An association between a missense DCLRE1C variant and V-gene and J-gene trimming of TCR beta chains was found in a later genetic analysis and replicated in an independent cohort. A later analysis associated about 16,000 TCR beta sequences with specific HLA alleles at a false discovery rate of 0.05. According to a later genetic analysis, donors in an Asian-associated ancestry cluster had fewer N-insertions in productive TCRs than the roughly 660-donor mean. HLA typing was unavailable for some donors at each locus, so association tests used only the typed subset. For the cohort, immune exposure information was limited to CMV serostatus. A later analysis found that most CMV-associated TCR beta chains appeared HLA-restricted, with HLA associations seemingly driven largely by CMV exposure. A further reported finding was that TCR beta sequences accurately predicted the HLA-A and HLA-B alleles for most subjects in the first cohort. A later analysis found that HLA-associated TCR beta chains were more clonally expanded and had lower generation probabilities than equally common non-associated chains. According to a later analysis, TCR association rates differed among HLA loci, with DRB1 alleles showing the most associated TCRs and HLA-C alleles showing the fewest. Most TCR sequences were observed very rarely across donors, whereas some public TCRs were present in many individuals. According to the authors, the approach could potentially be generalized to other disease states and immunological phenotypes. A cluster of highly shared sequence variants was judged likely to represent a technical artifact of the sequencing pipeline. In the study, approximately 160 TCR beta chains were listed as associated with cytomegalovirus. When HLA alleles, especially DR and DQ, strongly co-occurred, TCR associations were difficult to assign to individual alleles. An earlier analysis of around 540 of the donors showed that most TCR beta V segments appeared in productive rearrangements either about 87% or about 30% of the time, which broadly matched IMGT annotations.

This clone was counted only a few times. Its specific antigen is unknown. No base-level quality is on record; no much larger clone is a single base apart. The cohort was made up of several hundred healthy bone marrow donors. Cohort members were all nominally healthy when sampled, although unrecorded immune exposures were likely present. Of the 666 cohort members, 250 to 300 had a positive CMV serostatus and just over 350 had a negative one, while no CMV serostatus was recorded for the donor. A peripheral blood sample was provided by each donor, and peripheral blood mononuclear cells were used for TCR beta sequencing. The Qiagen DNeasy Blood Extraction Kit was used to extract genomic DNA from the blood cell samples. Germline trimming amounts to 4 bases on V and 5 bases on J, with 2 as the count of junction bases outside the gene matches. Reading from cysteine to phenylalanine, the CDR3 counts 12 amino acids. The only DNA kept is the CDR3, 36 bases in frame from the first base. The germline V gene sets CDR1 to SGHTS and CDR2 to YDEGEE.

The material sequenced was PBMCs. The sequence derives from a human donor in good health. The V gene is TRBV5-8 and the J gene is TRBJ2-5, with 7 bases aligning to TRBD1. The base sequence is TGTGCCAGCAGCAGGGGGCGGGAGACCCAGTACTTC. This is translated as CASSRGRETQYF. Extended through the reference TRBV5-8 and TRBJ2-5 proteins, this CDR3 yields the full variable domain: EAGVTQSPTHLIKTRGQQATLRCSPISGHTSVYWYQQALGLGLQFLLWYDEGEERNRGNFPPRFSGRQFPNYSSELNVNALELEDSALYLCASSRGRETQYFGPGTRLLVL.